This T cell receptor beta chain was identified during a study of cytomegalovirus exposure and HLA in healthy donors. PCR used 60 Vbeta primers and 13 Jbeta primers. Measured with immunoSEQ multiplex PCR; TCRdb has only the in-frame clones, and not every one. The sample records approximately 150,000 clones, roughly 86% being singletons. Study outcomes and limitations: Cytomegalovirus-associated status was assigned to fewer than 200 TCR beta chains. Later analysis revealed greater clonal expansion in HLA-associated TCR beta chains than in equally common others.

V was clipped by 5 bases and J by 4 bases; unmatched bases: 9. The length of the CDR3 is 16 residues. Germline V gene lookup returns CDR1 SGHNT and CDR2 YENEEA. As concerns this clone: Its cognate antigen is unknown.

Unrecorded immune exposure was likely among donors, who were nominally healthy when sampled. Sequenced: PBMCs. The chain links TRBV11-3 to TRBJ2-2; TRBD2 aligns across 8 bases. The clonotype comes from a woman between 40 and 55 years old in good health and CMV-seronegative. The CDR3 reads CASSRGTGGLTGELFF. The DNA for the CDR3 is TGTGCCAGCAGCAGAGGTACGGGAGGGCTCACCGGGGAGCTGTTTTTT. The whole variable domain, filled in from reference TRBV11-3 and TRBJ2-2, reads EAGVVQSPRYKIIEKKQPVAFWCNPISGHNTLYWYLQNLGQGPELLIRYENEEAVDDSQLPKDRFSAERLKGVDSTLKIQPAELGDSAVYLCASSRGTGGLTGELFFGEGSRLTVL.